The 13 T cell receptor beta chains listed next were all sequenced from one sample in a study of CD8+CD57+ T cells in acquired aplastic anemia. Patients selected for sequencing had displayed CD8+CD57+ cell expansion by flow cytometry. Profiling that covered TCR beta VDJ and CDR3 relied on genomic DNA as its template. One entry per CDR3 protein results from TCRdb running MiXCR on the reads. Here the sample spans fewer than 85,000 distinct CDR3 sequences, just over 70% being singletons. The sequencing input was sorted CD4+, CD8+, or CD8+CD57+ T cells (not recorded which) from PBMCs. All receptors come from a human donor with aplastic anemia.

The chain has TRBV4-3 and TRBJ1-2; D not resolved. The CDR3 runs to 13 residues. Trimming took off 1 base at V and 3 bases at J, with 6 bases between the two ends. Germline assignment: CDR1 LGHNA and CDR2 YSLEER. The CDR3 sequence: CASSQGEHYGYTF. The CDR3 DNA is TGCGCCAGCAGCCAAGGTGAGCACTATGGCTACACCTTC.

The CDR3 nucleotides are TGTGCCTTAGGGCTCTACGAGCAGTACTTC. It yields the protein CALGLYEQYF. The V call is TRBV30, the J call TRBJ2-7, with D uncertain. The germline gives CDR1 GTSNPN, CDR2 SVGIG (reference sequence). CDR3 length equals 10 residues. V lost 7 bases and J lost 3, with 7 bases in between.

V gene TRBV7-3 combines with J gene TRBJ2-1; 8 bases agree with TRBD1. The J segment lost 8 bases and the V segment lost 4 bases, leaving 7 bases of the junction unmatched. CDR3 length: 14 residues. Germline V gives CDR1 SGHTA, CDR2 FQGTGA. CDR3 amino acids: CASSSQGARDEQFF. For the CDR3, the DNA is TGTGCCAGCAGCTCCCAGGGGGCTAGGGATGAGCAGTTCTTC.

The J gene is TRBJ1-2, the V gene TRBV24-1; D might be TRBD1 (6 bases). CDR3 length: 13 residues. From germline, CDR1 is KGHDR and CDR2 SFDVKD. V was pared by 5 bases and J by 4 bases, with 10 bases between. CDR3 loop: CATSVTGFYGYTF. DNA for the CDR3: TGTGCCACCAGTGTTACAGGGTTCTATGGCTACACCTTC.

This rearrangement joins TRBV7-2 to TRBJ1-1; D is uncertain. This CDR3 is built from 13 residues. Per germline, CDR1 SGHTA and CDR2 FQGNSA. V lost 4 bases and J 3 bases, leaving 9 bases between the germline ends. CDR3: CASSSTIHTEAFF. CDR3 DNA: TGTGCCAGCAGCTCCACAATCCACACTGAAGCTTTCTTT.

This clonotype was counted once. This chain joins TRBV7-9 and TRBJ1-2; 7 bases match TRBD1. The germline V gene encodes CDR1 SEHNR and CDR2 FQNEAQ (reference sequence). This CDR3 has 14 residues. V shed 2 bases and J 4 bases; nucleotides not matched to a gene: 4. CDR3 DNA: TGTGCCAGCAGCTTACAGGGGGAGAGCTATGGCTACACCTTC. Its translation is CASSLQGESYGYTF.

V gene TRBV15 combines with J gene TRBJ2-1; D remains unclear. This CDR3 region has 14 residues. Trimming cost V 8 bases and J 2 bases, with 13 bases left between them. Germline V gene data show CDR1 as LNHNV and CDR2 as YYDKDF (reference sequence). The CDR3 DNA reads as TGTGCCACCTCCCTAGGCGGAACCTACAATGAGCAGTTCTTC. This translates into CATSLGGTYNEQFF. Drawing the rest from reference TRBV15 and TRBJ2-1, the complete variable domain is DAMVIQNPRYQVTQFGKPVTLSCSQTLNHNVMYWYQQKSSQAPKLLFHYYDKDFNNEADTPDNFQSRRPNTSFCFLDIRSPGLGDTAMYLCATSLGGTYNEQFFGPGTRLTVL.

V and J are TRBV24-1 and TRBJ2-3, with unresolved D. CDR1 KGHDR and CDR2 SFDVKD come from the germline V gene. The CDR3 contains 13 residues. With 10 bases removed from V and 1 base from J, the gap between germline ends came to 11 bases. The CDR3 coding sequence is TGTGCCACGGCTGTTTTGGGCACAGATACGCAGTATTTT. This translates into CATAVLGTDTQYF.

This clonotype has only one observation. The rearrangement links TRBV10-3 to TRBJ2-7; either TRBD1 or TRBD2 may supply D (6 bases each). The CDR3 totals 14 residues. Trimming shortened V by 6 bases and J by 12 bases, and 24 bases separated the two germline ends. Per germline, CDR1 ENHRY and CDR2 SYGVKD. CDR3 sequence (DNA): TGTGCCATCAGCTCAGGGGACTGGACCTACGGGCGGTACTTC. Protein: CAISSGDWTYGRYF.

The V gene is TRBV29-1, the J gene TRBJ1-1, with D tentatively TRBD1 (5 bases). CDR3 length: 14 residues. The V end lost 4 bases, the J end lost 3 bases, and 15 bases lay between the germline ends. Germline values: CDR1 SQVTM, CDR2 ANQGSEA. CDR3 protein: CSVVRGLGDTEAFF. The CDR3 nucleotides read TGCAGCGTTGTTAGGGGCCTGGGGGACACTGAAGCTTTCTTT.

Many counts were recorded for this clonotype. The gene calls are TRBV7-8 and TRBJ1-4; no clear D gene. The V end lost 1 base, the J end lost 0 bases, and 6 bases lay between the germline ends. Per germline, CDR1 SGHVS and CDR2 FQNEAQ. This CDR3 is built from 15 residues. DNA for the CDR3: TGTGCCAGCAGCTTAGACCTAGCAACTAATGAAAAACTGTTTTTT. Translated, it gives CASSLDLATNEKLFF.

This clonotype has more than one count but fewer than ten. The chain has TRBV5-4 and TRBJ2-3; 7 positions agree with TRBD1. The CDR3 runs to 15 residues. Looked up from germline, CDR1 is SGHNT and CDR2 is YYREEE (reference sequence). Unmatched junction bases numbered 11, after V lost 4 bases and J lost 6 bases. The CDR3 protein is CASSIRGISGDTQYF. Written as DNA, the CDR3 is TGTGCCAGCAGCATCAGGGGGATTTCAGGGGATACGCAGTATTTT.

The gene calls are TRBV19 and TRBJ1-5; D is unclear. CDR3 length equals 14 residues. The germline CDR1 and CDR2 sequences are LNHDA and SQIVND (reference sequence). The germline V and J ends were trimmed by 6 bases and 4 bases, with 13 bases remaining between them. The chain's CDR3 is CASSMGRINQPQHF. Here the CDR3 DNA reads TGTGCCAGTAGCATGGGGAGAATAAATCAGCCCCAGCATTTT.